This T cell receptor (beta chain) was sequenced for a study of beta chain features in type 1 diabetes. Whole-study context: Across the samples, 100 million to 130 million sorted cells were examined in total.

Expressed TCRB transcripts were sequenced because the entire RNA isolate underwent reverse transcription. The method was immunoSEQ multiplex PCR; TCRdb's version includes in-frame clones alone and lacks a portion of them. The data contain 45,000 to 60,000 clones, about 48% of them singletons. In regard to this clone: Its cognate antigen is unknown.

Trimming removed 0 bases from V and 7 bases from J; junction bases left unmatched: 4. Germline assignment: CDR1 KGHSH and CDR2 LQKENI. There are 15 residues in the CDR3. Study-level points and caveats: A moderate, significant TCRB CDR3 shortening appeared in type 1 diabetes across four CD4+ subsets.

The clonotype originates from a man younger than 45 with type 1 diabetes. Sequenced material: stem cell memory CD4+ T cells from blood. The chain joins TRBV18 to TRBJ2-1, with TRBD2 matching 9 bases. The CDR3 sequence: CASSPPSGRMNEQFF. CDR3 nucleotides: TGTGCCAGCTCACCACCTAGCGGGAGAATGAATGAGCAGTTCTTC.